The 29 T cell receptor beta chains below were found in one sample sequenced in a study of cytomegalovirus exposure and HLA in healthy donors. PCR used 60 Vbeta primers and 13 Jbeta primers. Clones were sequenced by immunoSEQ multiplex PCR, and TCRdb holds only the in-frame ones, with some missing. The sample shows 160,000 or so clones, around four fifths of them seen only once. The specimen sequenced was PBMCs. The receptors were gathered from a man aged 25-45 years in good health and CMV-seronegative.

The genes are TRBV11-1 and TRBJ1-2, with 7 bases that match TRBD1. The CDR3 runs to 15 residues. Germline V CDR1 and CDR2: SGHAT, FQDESV (reference sequence). Trimming took 5 bases from V and 2 from J; bases not matched to a gene: 8. The CDR3 sequence: CASSQVQGRNYGYTF. CDR3 sequence (DNA): TGTGCCAGCAGCCAAGTACAGGGGCGGAACTATGGCTACACCTTC. Drawing the rest from reference TRBV11-1 and TRBJ1-2, the complete variable domain is EAEVAQSPRYKITEKSQAVAFWCDPISGHATLYWYRQILGQGPELLVQFQDESVVDDSQLPKDRFSAERLKGVDSTLKIQPAELGDSAMYLCASSQVQGRNYGYTFGSGTRLTVV.

The chain recombines TRBV6-6 with TRBJ1-4, with D possibly being TRBD1 (5 bases). Germline V CDR1 and CDR2: MNHNY, SVGAGI (reference sequence). The CDR3 loop spans 12 amino acids. The V end was cut by 9 bases, the J end by 4 bases, with 9 bases between. The CDR3 here is CASYRINEKLFF. The CDR3, as DNA: TGTGCCAGTTACAGGATTAATGAAAAACTGTTTTTT.

The genes are TRBV7-2 and TRBJ1-2; perhaps TRBD1 as D (6 bases). V lost 5 bases and J lost 3, with 16 bases in between. The germline CDR1 and CDR2 sequences are SGHTA and FQGNSA. This CDR3 spans 15 amino acids. The CDR3 nucleotides are TGTGCCAGCAGCCCACAGGGACCCGCCGACTATGGCTACACCTTC. It translates to CASSPQGPADYGYTF.

CDR3: CASSPSGGTGGPPLHF. The CDR3 DNA sequence: TGTGCCAGCTCACCCTCCGGCGGGACAGGGGGACCACCCCTCCACTTT. The chain employs TRBV18 and TRBJ1-6; 11 nucleotides line up with TRBD1. The CDR3 covers 16 residues. Germline loops: CDR1 KGHSH, CDR2 LQKENI. V shed 3 bases, J shed 11 bases, and the junction held 9 bases outside the gene matches. Complete variable domain (other parts from reference TRBV18 and TRBJ1-6): NAGVMQNPRHLVRRRGQEARLRCSPMKGHSHVYWYRQLPEEGLKFMVYLQKENIIDESGMPKERFSAEFPKEGPSILRIQQVVRGDSAAYFCASSPSGGTGGPPLHFGNGTRLTVT.

The rearrangement links TRBV29-1 to TRBJ2-1; tentatively, D is TRBD1 (5 bases). This CDR3 is built from 13 residues. Trimming took 1 base from V and 6 from J, leaving 10 bases between them. CDR1 and CDR2 (germline): SQVTM, ANQGSEA. The CDR3 loop reads CSVEGGNTNEQFF. In nucleotides, the CDR3 is TGCAGCGTTGAAGGGGGCAACACCAATGAGCAGTTCTTC.

This sequence joins TRBV30 and TRBJ2-3; no clear D gene. Germline CDR1 GTSNPN, CDR2 SVGIG (reference sequence). The CDR3 runs to 12 residues. Trimming cost V 0 bases and J 5 bases, with 6 bases left between them. The CDR3 nucleotides are TGTGCCTGGAGTGTAACCAGAGATACGCAGTATTTT. It codes for CAWSVTRDTQYF. The entire variable domain, with the rest obtained from reference TRBV30 and TRBJ2-3, is as follows: SQTIHQWPATLVQPVGSPLSLECTVEGTSNPNLYWYRQAAGRGLQLLFYSVGIGQISSEVPQNLSASRPQDRQFILSSKKLLLSDSGFYLCAWSVTRDTQYFGPGTRLTVL.

The chain is built from TRBV9 and TRBJ1-6; no firm D call. The germline V and J ends were trimmed by 3 bases and 0 bases, with 13 bases remaining between them. The CDR3 length is 17 residues. Germline V gives CDR1 SGDLS, CDR2 YYNGEE. For the CDR3, the DNA is TGTGCCAGCAGCGCCGGTGCTATTAGCTCCTATAATTCACCCCTCCACTTT. Residues: CASSAGAISSYNSPLHF.

This clone showed up just a few times. The chain has TRBV4-1 and TRBJ2-5; 9 bases are a match to TRBD1. The DNA end lines up better with TRBJ2-7; the J call may be wrong. The CDR3 sequence is 16 residues long. From germline, CDR1 is MGHRA and CDR2 YSYEKL. CDR3 DNA: TGCGCCAGCAGCCAAACTATGGGACAGGGAATTTACGAGCAGTACTTC. This gives the protein CASSQTMGQGIYEQYF.

This clone was seen a handful of times. The V gene is TRBV7-2, the J gene TRBJ2-3; D not resolved. The V and J ends lost 2 bases and 8 bases respectively, with 8 bases between them. The CDR3 is made up of 12 amino acids. Germline V CDR1 and CDR2: SGHTA, FQGNSA. In DNA form, the CDR3 reads TGTGCCAGCAGCTTATTCGGTGGTACGCAGTATTTT. Its protein product is CASSLFGGTQYF.

The CDR3 spells CASSQGPKAYEQYF. The CDR3 DNA sequence: TGCGCCAGCAGCCAGGGCCCAAAGGCCTACGAGCAGTACTTC. The chain couples TRBV4-1 to TRBJ2-7; D remains unclear. In germline, CDR1 is MGHRA, CDR2 YSYEKL. The CDR3 sequence is 14 residues long. Trimming cost V 3 bases and J 2 bases, with 11 bases left between them.

The V and J genes are TRBV4-1 and TRBJ2-7; D not resolved. CDR1 MGHRA and CDR2 YSYEKL come from the germline V gene. The CDR3 spans 15 residues. V was clipped by 0 bases and J by 2 bases, with 11 bases between them. The CDR3 coding sequence is TGCGCCAGCAGCCAAGATGGGCCAACGGCCTACGAGCAGTACTTC. Encoded protein: CASSQDGPTAYEQYF.

In nucleotides, the CDR3 is TGTGCCAGCAGTCCTACGACAGGCGCTAACTATGGCTACACCTTC. Protein: CASSPTTGANYGYTF. The chain links TRBV27 to TRBJ1-2; D possibly corresponds to TRBD1 (6 bases). The germline CDR1 and CDR2 sequences are MNHEY and SMNVEV (reference sequence). The CDR3 length is 15 residues. Trimming removed 5 bases from V and 0 bases from J, with 13 bases in between.

The V and J genes are TRBV5-4 and TRBJ2-1, with TRBD2 matching over 10 bases. V lost 0 bases and J lost 5; bases outside the gene matches: 5. The V gene's germline CDR1 is SGHNT and CDR2 YYREEE (reference sequence). The CDR3 sequence is 16 residues long. The CDR3 spells CASSLGLAGANNEQFF. The DNA of the CDR3 is TGTGCCAGCAGCTTGGGTCTAGCGGGAGCGAACAATGAGCAGTTCTTC.

The rearrangement links TRBV10-3 to TRBJ2-2, with 9 bases fitting TRBD1. In germline, CDR1 is ENHRY, CDR2 SYGVKD. Trimming cost V 8 bases and J 2 bases; bases outside gene matches: 9. CDR3 length: 16 amino acids. The CDR3, as DNA: TGTGCCATCGCAGGCCGGACAGGGGATAACACCGGGGAGCTGTTTTTT. It encodes CAIAGRTGDNTGELFF.

The rearrangement joins TRBV11-3 to TRBJ2-1; maybe TRBD2 (6 bases). The CDR3 runs 15 residues. In germline, CDR1 is SGHNT, CDR2 YENEEA. V lost 5 bases and J 0 bases, leaving 11 bases between the germline ends. As DNA, the CDR3 is TGTGCCAGCAGCCCCCGGGGGAGCTCCTACAATGAGCAGTTCTTC. This translates into CASSPRGSSYNEQFF.

This clone has a single count. The chain is built from TRBV5-1 and TRBJ2-7; 7 nucleotides line up with TRBD2. The germline CDR1 and CDR2 sequences are SGHRS and YFSETQ. The CDR3 has 14 residues. J was trimmed by 4 bases and V by 3 bases; bases with no gene match: 7. The CDR3 nucleotides read TGCGCCAGCAGCTCGGGGGGAGGCCCATACGAGCAGTACTTC. Its protein is CASSSGGGPYEQYF.

The genes are TRBV28 and TRBJ2-1; 13 nucleotides match TRBD2. After removal of 2 bases from V and 9 bases from J, the junction contained 4 bases not matched to a gene. Germline assignment: CDR1 MDHEN and CDR2 SYDVKM. This CDR3 comprises 15 residues. Written as DNA, the CDR3 is TGTGCCAGCAGTTTACAGGGACTAGCGGGACTTGAGCAGTTCTTC. Its translation: CASSLQGLAGLEQFF.

Remarks on this clone: Mismatch with germline at one junction end may stem from a read error. The V gene is TRBV2, the J gene TRBJ1-6, with TRBD1 matching 8 bases. CDR1 and CDR2 from the germline V gene are SNHLY and FYNNEI. The CDR3 contains 15 residues. CDR3 DNA: TGTGCCAGCAGTGCGGGACAGGCTTATAATCCACCCCTCCACTTT. It codes for CASSAGQAYNPPLHF.

In DNA, the CDR3 is TGTGCCAGCAGTCAGGGGAATAGCAATCAGCCCCAGCATTTT. Amino acid sequence: CASSQGNSNQPQHF. The J gene is TRBJ1-5, the V gene TRBV6-6; a weak D match, TRBD1 (6 bases). Germline-derived CDR1 and CDR2 are MNHNY and SVGAGI (reference sequence). The CDR3 loop spans 14 amino acids. Trimming took off 5 bases at V and 0 bases at J, with 8 bases between the two ends.

V gene TRBV4-1 combines with J gene TRBJ1-6; D possibly corresponds to TRBD1 (6 bases). The V end was cut by 0 bases, the J end by 4 bases, with 13 bases between. This CDR3 spans 17 amino acids. From germline, CDR1 is MGHRA and CDR2 YSYEKL. The CDR3 loop is CASSQESGGPYNSPLHF. CDR3 bases: TGCGCCAGCAGCCAAGAGTCGGGGGGCCCTTATAATTCACCCCTCCACTTT.

The CDR3 region has the DNA TGTGCCAGCAGCCCGGGACTAGCCCACACAGATACGCAGTATTTT. Amino acid sequence: CASSPGLAHTDTQYF. The genes are TRBV11-2 and TRBJ2-3, with 9 bases identical to TRBD2. The CDR3 contains 15 residues. Trimming took 5 bases from V and 2 from J; bases not matched to a gene: 5. Germline CDR1 and CDR2: SGHAT and FQNNGV.

The chain uses TRBV7-2 and TRBJ2-7; 7 bases are a match to TRBD2. The CDR3 length is 14 residues. Germline lookup yields CDR1 SGHTA and CDR2 FQGNSA. V shed 4 bases and J 2 bases; nucleotides not matched to a gene: 5. CDR3 in DNA: TGTGCCAGCAGCTCCGGGCTAGCGGCCTACGAGCAGTACTTC. Amino acids: CASSSGLAAYEQYF.

The chain has TRBV4-2 and TRBJ2-1; 15 bases are shared with TRBD2. V shed 0 bases, J shed 3 bases, and the junction held 6 bases outside the gene matches. The germline V gene has CDR1 LGHNA and CDR2 YNFKEQ. The CDR3 length is 19 residues. The chain's CDR3 is CASSQEGLAGGGYYNEQFF. For the CDR3, the DNA is TGTGCCAGCAGCCAAGAGGGACTAGCGGGAGGAGGGTACTACAATGAGCAGTTCTTC.

V and J are TRBV5-4 and TRBJ2-7; possible D gene TRBD2, 6 bases. Trimming left V 3 bases short and J 0 bases short, with 7 bases between. The CDR3 length is 13 residues. CDR1 is SGHNT and CDR2 is YYREEE in the germline V gene (reference sequence). The CDR3 DNA reads TGTGCCAGCAGCTGGGGAGGCTCCTACGAGCAGTACTTC. The encoded protein is CASSWGGSYEQYF.

The chain couples TRBV28 to TRBJ1-1; 7 bases line up with TRBD1. In germline, CDR1 is MDHEN, CDR2 SYDVKM. Trimming at V came to 6 bases and at J to 1 base, leaving 8 bases not matched to a gene. CDR3 length: 15 amino acids. CDR3 sequence (DNA): TGTGCCAGCAGATTAGGGGGCGTTCAGAACACTGAAGCTTTCTTT. This codes for CASRLGGVQNTEAFF.

The V call is TRBV6-1, the J call TRBJ1-5; D perhaps matches TRBD1 (6 bases). Germline loops: CDR1 MNHNS, CDR2 SASEGT. This CDR3 comprises 14 residues. V was cut by 8 bases and J by 5 bases, with 16 bases left in between. Here the CDR3 DNA reads TGTGCCAGCTTGTGGCCGGGACACCATCAGCCCCAGCATTTT. Its translation: CASLWPGHHQPQHF.

This rearrangement joins TRBV25-1 to TRBJ1-4, with a tentative D call TRBD1 (6 bases). This CDR3 contains 14 residues. Deletions cut 10 bases from V and 8 bases from J, with 20 bases between. The germline gives CDR1 MGHDK, CDR2 SYGVNS. The CDR3 loop reads CATSNRGSWEKLFF. The CDR3, as DNA: TGTGCCACCTCGAATAGGGGGAGTTGGGAAAAACTGTTTTTT. Combining the CDR3 with reference TRBV25-1 and TRBJ1-4 gives the whole variable domain EADIYQTPRYLVIGTGKKITLECSQTMGHDKMYWYQQDPGMELHLIHYSYGVNSTEKGDLSSESTVSRIRTEHFPLTLESARPSHTSQYLCATSNRGSWEKLFFGSGTQLSVL.

The chain employs TRBV5-1 and TRBJ1-2; no reliable D call. The V gene lost 2 bases and the J gene lost 6 bases, with 11 bases spanning the gap. This CDR3 contains 13 residues. CDR1 SGHRS and CDR2 YFSETQ come from the germline V gene. CDR3 DNA: TGCGCCAGCAGCTTCTCCATTCGGGATGGCTACACCTTC. Translating it yields CASSFSIRDGYTF.

The V call is TRBV20-1, the J call TRBJ2-5; D ambiguous. Trimming took 7 bases from V and 4 from J, leaving 10 bases between them. There are 11 residues in the CDR3. From germline, CDR1 is DFQATT and CDR2 SNEGSKA (reference sequence). The CDR3 coding sequence is TGCAGTGGAGTGAGAGGAGAGACCCAGTACTTC. It specifies CSGVRGETQYF.